A single sample is the source of the 26 T cell receptor beta chains below, sequenced in a study of Ad26.COV2.S vaccination and SARS-CoV-2 variants. Measured with immunoSEQ multiplex PCR; TCRdb has only the in-frame clones, and not every one. This sample yields 300,000 to 400,000 clones, of which about nine tenths are seen a single time; around 6.6% belongs to the top ten. This sample's treatment: some 20 received Ad26.COV2.S at low or high dose, single or two shots; a few received placebo; per-sample allocation not given. Day 63 after the first injection of vaccine or placebo was the sampling time. The material sequenced was peripheral blood, taken in a trial of Ad26.COV2.S vaccine versus placebo. The receptors derive from a person between 18 and 59 years old who received the Ad26.COV2.S COVID-19 vaccine or a placebo.

V gene TRBV7-6 combines with J gene TRBJ2-7; D uncertain. The germline V gene encodes CDR1 SGHVS and CDR2 FNYEAQ. CDR3 length equals 14 residues. V was cut by 5 bases and J by 6 bases, with 17 bases left in between. CDR3 DNA: TGTGCCAGCAGCCAGTCTCGAGCTTGGAGCGAGCAGTACTTC. Its protein is CASSQSRAWSEQYF.

The chain recombines TRBV5-6 with TRBJ2-2; a possible D gene is TRBD1 (5 bases). Trimming removed 7 bases from V and 0 bases from J, with 10 bases in between. The length of the CDR3 is 14 residues. Germline assignment: CDR1 SGHDT and CDR2 YYEEEE. CDR3 coding DNA: TGTGCCAGCCGCGACAGAACGAACACCGGGGAGCTGTTTTTT. Translation: CASRDRTNTGELFF.

The chain employs TRBV5-5 and TRBJ2-2; 7 bases align to TRBD1. Germline assignment: CDR1 SGHKS and CDR2 YYEKEE (reference sequence). J gave up 7 bases and V 0 bases, and 6 bases lay outside the gene matches. The CDR3 extends over 15 amino acids. CDR3 region: CASSLGQGSFGELFF. CDR3 in DNA: TGTGCCAGCAGCTTGGGACAGGGCAGTTTCGGGGAGCTGTTTTTT.

This clone was recorded once. This chain connects TRBV7-9 to TRBJ2-3; 10 bases agree with TRBD1. Germline V gene data show CDR1 as SEHNR and CDR2 as FQNEAQ (reference sequence). The CDR3 is 15 amino acids. J lost 6 bases, V lost 5 bases, and 8 bases had no gene match. The chain's CDR3 is CASSPRDRGVDTQYF. As DNA, the CDR3 is TGTGCCAGCAGCCCCAGGGACAGGGGTGTTGATACGCAGTATTTT.

The chain combines TRBV5-1 with TRBJ2-7; 7 nucleotides line up with TRBD1. This CDR3 is built from 14 residues. V gave up 0 bases and J gave up 7 bases; unmatched junction bases: 7. CDR1 and CDR2 (germline): SGHRS, YFSETQ. The CDR3 protein is CASSLDRGTREQYF. CDR3 nucleotide sequence: TGCGCCAGCAGCTTGGACAGGGGTACAAGAGAGCAGTACTTC.

The rearrangement joins TRBV19 to TRBJ2-7, with D unresolved. This CDR3 region has 12 residues. Germline V gene data show CDR1 as LNHDA and CDR2 as SQIVND (reference sequence). Trimming shortened V by 3 bases and J by 6 bases, and 9 bases separated the two germline ends. CDR3 coding DNA: TGTGCCAGTAGTATCCCCCGAGGCGAGCAGTACTTC. This codes for CASSIPRGEQYF.

The chain links TRBV11-2 to TRBJ2-7; 13 bases fit TRBD2. The CDR3 covers 16 residues. V lost 0 bases, J lost 5 bases, and 4 bases stayed unmatched. Germline V gene lookup returns CDR1 SGHAT and CDR2 FQNNGV. This CDR3 is CASSLDLGLAGDEQYF. The CDR3, as DNA: TGTGCCAGCAGCTTAGATCTCGGACTAGCGGGAGACGAGCAGTACTTC.

The V gene is TRBV6-5, the J gene TRBJ2-3, with D hard to call. The germline CDR1 and CDR2 sequences are MNHEY and SVGAGI. CDR3 size: 16 residues. V gave up 2 bases and J gave up 0 bases, with 12 bases separating them. CDR3 sequence reads: CASSYLRLGSTDTQYF. CDR3 nucleotide sequence: TGTGCCAGCAGTTACCTTAGACTTGGAAGCACAGATACGCAGTATTTT.

The chain has TRBV9 and TRBJ1-4; D uncertain. V was clipped by 0 bases and J by 0 bases, with 9 bases between them. CDR3 size: 16 residues. CDR1 and CDR2 from the germline V gene are SGDLS and YYNGEE. The CDR3 reads CASSVDSGTTNEKLFF. The CDR3 coding sequence is TGTGCCAGCAGCGTAGATTCGGGAACAACTAATGAAAAACTGTTTTTT. The full variable domain, rest sourced from reference TRBV9 and TRBJ1-4, is DSGVTQTPKHLITATGQRVTLRCSPRSGDLSVYWYQQSLDQGLQFLIQYYNGEERAKGNILERFSAQQFPDLHSELNLSSLELGDSALYFCASSVDSGTTNEKLFFGSGTQLSVL.

This clone was seen just once. The gene calls are TRBV4-2 and TRBJ2-7; no firm D call. CDR1 and CDR2 (germline): LGHNA, YNFKEQ. The germline V and J ends were trimmed by 1 base and 4 bases, with 20 bases remaining between them. This CDR3 contains 17 residues. The CDR3 spells CASSQGPASRDQYEQYF. As DNA, the CDR3 is TGTGCCAGCAGCCAAGGGCCCGCTTCTAGGGATCAGTACGAGCAGTACTTC.

This clone was observed a handful of times. This rearrangement joins TRBV5-4 to TRBJ2-5; TRBD1 matches at 8 bases. In germline, CDR1 is SGHNT, CDR2 YYREEE (reference sequence). V dropped 1 base and J dropped 5; count of bases not matched to a gene: 4. CDR3 length equals 14 residues. CDR3 residues: CASSLQGAGETQYF. The CDR3 DNA follows: TGTGCCAGCAGCTTGCAGGGGGCCGGGGAGACCCAGTACTTC.

CDR3 DNA sequence: TGCGCCAGCAGCTTGGGGCAGGGCGACACCGGGGAGCTGTTTTTT. Translating it yields CASSLGQGDTGELFF. The chain recombines TRBV5-1 with TRBJ2-2, with D possibly TRBD1 on 5 matching bases. In germline, CDR1 is SGHRS, CDR2 YFSETQ. V lost 0 bases and J 3 bases, leaving 9 bases between the germline ends. The CDR3 totals 15 residues.

The V call is TRBV2, the J call TRBJ1-2; TRBD1 matches 9 bases. The germline V gene has CDR1 SNHLY and CDR2 FYNNEI. The CDR3 has 14 residues. After removal of 4 bases from V and 2 bases from J, the junction contained 2 bases not matched to a gene. CDR3 loop: CASSGGQGNYGYTF. The DNA for the CDR3 is TGTGCCAGCAGTGGAGGACAGGGGAACTATGGCTACACCTTC.

The chain is built from TRBV30 and TRBJ2-2; TRBD1 is a possible D gene (6 bases). Germline CDR1 reads GTSNPN; CDR2 reads SVGIG (reference sequence). V lost 0 bases, J lost 5 bases, and 7 bases lay in between. The CDR3 is made up of 13 amino acids. CDR3 in DNA: TGTGCCTGGAGTGTAGGGGGAACCGGGGAGCTGTTTTTT. Encoded protein: CAWSVGGTGELFF.

This chain joins TRBV7-2 and TRBJ2-1; 7 positions match TRBD2. CDR1 SGHTA and CDR2 FQGNSA come from the germline V gene. V shed 3 bases and J 6 bases; nucleotides not matched to a gene: 2. CDR3 length equals 13 residues. The CDR3 region is CASSFRLANEQFF. The CDR3 nucleotides are TGTGCCAGCAGCTTTCGACTAGCCAATGAGCAGTTCTTC.

This chain joins TRBV5-6 and TRBJ1-2; D not certain. V lost 7 bases, J lost 7 bases, and 23 bases lay in between. The germline CDR1 and CDR2 sequences are SGHDT and YYEEEE. The CDR3 loop spans 15 amino acids. The CDR3 DNA reads as TGTGCCAGCGGTCCATTGGAGCAGAAGGTCGCTGGCTACACCTTC. Amino acid sequence: CASGPLEQKVAGYTF.

This sequence joins TRBV5-5 and TRBJ2-2; TRBD2 matches at 10 bases. The length of the CDR3 is 16 residues. V dropped 4 bases and J dropped 6; count of bases not matched to a gene: 9. Germline CDR1 reads SGHKS; CDR2 reads YYEKEE (reference sequence). The CDR3 DNA reads TGTGCCAGCAGCCGTGGAACGGGACTAGCGTCCGGGGAGCTGTTTTTT. Protein sequence: CASSRGTGLASGELFF. The whole variable domain, remainder taken from reference TRBV5-5 and TRBJ2-2, is DAGVTQSPTHLIKTRGQQVTLRCSPISGHKSVSWYQQVLGQGPQFIFQYYEKEERGRGNFPDRFSARQFPNYSSELNVNALLLGDSALYLCASSRGTGLASGELFFGEGSRLTVL.

The V and J genes are TRBV6-5 and TRBJ2-3; D call uncertain. Per germline, CDR1 MNHEY and CDR2 SVGAGI. V was clipped by 2 bases and J by 0 bases, with 9 bases between them. This CDR3 region has 15 residues. The DNA for the CDR3 is TGTGCCAGCAGTTACCTGAGCGTTAGCACAGATACGCAGTATTTT. Amino acids: CASSYLSVSTDTQYF.

CDR3 sequence (DNA): TGTGCCACCAGCAGCAGAGAGACCCAGTACTTC. Its translation: CATSSRETQYF. The genes are TRBV15 and TRBJ2-5; no clear D. The CDR3 runs 11 residues. Trimming left V 3 bases short and J 4 bases short, with 3 bases between. Looked up from germline, CDR1 is LNHNV and CDR2 is YYDKDF (reference sequence).

V usage is TRBV27 and J usage is TRBJ2-7; the D gene is possibly TRBD1 (6 bases). This CDR3 region has 14 residues. Trimming stripped 6 bases from V and 2 bases from J, with 14 bases between. The V gene's germline CDR1 is MNHEY and CDR2 SMNVEV (reference sequence). CDR3 bases: TGTGCCAGCAGCCGGAGACAGGAAACCTACGAGCAGTACTTC. Its translation is CASSRRQETYEQYF.

The chain links TRBV7-2 to TRBJ1-6; D is uncertain. Germline CDR1 SGHTA, CDR2 FQGNSA. V dropped 1 base and J dropped 8 bases, with 9 bases sitting between them. The CDR3 consists of 14 residues. CDR3 DNA: TGTGCCAGCAGCTTAGAGGCAAGAGATTCACCCCTCCACTTT. Amino acid sequence: CASSLEARDSPLHF.

The chain links TRBV11-3 to TRBJ1-1; D is undetermined. V was pared by 7 bases and J by 3 bases, with 18 bases between. CDR3 length equals 15 residues. Germline V gene lookup returns CDR1 SGHNT and CDR2 YENEEA. This chain's CDR3 is CASNGPGAHDTEAFF. CDR3 in DNA: TGTGCCAGCAACGGGCCCGGAGCTCATGACACTGAAGCTTTCTTT.

The chain has TRBV25-1 and TRBJ1-4; weak D call: TRBD1 (5 bases). Germline CDR1 reads MGHDK; CDR2 reads SYGVNS. This CDR3 is built from 15 residues. The germline V and J ends were trimmed by 2 bases and 4 bases, with 11 bases remaining between them. The CDR3: CASSEPGGFNEKLFF. Written as DNA, the CDR3 is TGTGCCAGCAGTGAACCGGGGGGGTTTAATGAAAAACTGTTTTTT.

The V and J genes are TRBV12-3 or TRBV12-4 and TRBJ1-5; 7 bases agree with TRBD1. The CDR3 consists of 13 residues. V shed 3 bases, J shed 5 bases, and the junction held 1 base outside the gene matches. In DNA, the CDR3 is TGTGCCAGCAGTTTCCAGGGGGATCAGCCCCAGCATTTT. The encoded protein is CASSFQGDQPQHF.

There are a few counts of this clone. The CDR3 coding sequence is TGCGCCAGCAGCTTGGGACAGAGCGGGTTTATGTCTGAAGCTTTCTTT. It codes for CASSLGQSGFMSEAFF. The chain carries TRBV5-1 and TRBJ1-1; D may be TRBD1 (5 bases). The V end was cut by 0 bases, the J end by 6 bases, with 18 bases between. The CDR3 totals 16 residues. CDR1 SGHRS and CDR2 YFSETQ come from the germline V gene. The full variable domain, with the rest looked up from reference TRBV5-1 and TRBJ1-1, is KAGVTQTPRYLIKTRGQQVTLSCSPISGHRSVSWYQQTPGQGLQFLFEYFSETQRNKGNFPGRFSGRQFSNSRSEMNVSTLELGDSALYLCASSLGQSGFMSEAFFGQGTRLTVV.

This chain connects TRBV2 to TRBJ2-5; 8 bases agree with TRBD2. From germline, CDR1 is SNHLY and CDR2 FYNNEI. Trimming took 7 bases from V and 9 from J; bases not matched to a gene: 7. The CDR3 is 12 amino acids. DNA of the CDR3: TGTGCCAGCACGAGGGGAGCGGGGGCCCAGTACTTC. This gives the protein CASTRGAGAQYF.